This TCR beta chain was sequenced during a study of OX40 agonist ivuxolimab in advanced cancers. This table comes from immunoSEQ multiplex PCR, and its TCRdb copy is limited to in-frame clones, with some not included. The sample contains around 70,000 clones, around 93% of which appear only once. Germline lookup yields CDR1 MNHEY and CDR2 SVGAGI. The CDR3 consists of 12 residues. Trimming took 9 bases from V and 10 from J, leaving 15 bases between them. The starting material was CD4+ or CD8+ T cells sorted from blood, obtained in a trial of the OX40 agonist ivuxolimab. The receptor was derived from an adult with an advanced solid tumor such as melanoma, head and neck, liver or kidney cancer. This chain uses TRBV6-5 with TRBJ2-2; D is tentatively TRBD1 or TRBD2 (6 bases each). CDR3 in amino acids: CASRGGPEELFF. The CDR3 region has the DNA TGTGCCAGTAGAGGGGGGCCTGAGGAGCTGTTTTTT.